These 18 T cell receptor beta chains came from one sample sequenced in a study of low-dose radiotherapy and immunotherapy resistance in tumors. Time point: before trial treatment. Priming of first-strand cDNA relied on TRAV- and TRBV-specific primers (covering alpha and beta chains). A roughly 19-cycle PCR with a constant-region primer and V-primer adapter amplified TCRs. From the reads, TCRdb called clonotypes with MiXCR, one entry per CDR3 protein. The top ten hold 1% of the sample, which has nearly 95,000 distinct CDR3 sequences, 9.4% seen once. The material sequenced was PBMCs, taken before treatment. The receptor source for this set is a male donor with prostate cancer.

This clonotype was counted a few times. The CDR3: CAWSRGPEAFF. In DNA form, the CDR3 reads TGTGCCTGGAGTAGGGGTCCTGAAGCTTTCTTT. The rearrangement joins TRBV30 to TRBJ1-1, with a weak D call TRBD1 (5 bases). The ends were cut back, 2 bases at V and 6 bases at J, with 7 bases in the middle. Germline CDR1 GTSNPN, CDR2 SVGIG (reference sequence). This CDR3 spans 11 amino acids.

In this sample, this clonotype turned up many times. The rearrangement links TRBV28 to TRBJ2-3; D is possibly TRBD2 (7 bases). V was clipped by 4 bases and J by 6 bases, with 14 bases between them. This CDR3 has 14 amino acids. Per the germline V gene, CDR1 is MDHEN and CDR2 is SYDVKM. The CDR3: CASSWGGGPDTQYF. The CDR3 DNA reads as TGTGCCAGCAGTTGGGGCGGGGGCCCCGATACGCAGTATTTT.

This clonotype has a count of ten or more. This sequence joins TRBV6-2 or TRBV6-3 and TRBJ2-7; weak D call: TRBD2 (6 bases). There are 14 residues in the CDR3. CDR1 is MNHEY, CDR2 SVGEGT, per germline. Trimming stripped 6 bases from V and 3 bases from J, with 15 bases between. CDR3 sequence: CASRPDYTHYEQYF. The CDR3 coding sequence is TGTGCCAGCAGACCGGACTATACGCACTACGAGCAGTACTTC.

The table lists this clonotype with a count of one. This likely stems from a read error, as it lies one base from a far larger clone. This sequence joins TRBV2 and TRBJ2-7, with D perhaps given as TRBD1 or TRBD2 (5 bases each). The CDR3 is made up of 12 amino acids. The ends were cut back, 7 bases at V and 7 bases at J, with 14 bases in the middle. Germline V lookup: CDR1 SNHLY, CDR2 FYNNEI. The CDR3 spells CASTGTGNEQYF. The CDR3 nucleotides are TGTGCCAGCACCGGGACGGGCAATGAGCAGTACTTC.

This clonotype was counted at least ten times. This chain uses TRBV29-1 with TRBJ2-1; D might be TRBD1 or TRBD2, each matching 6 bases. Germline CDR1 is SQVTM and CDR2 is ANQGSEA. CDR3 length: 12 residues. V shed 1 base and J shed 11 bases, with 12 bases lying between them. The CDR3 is CSVEVGGPKQFF. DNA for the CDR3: TGCAGCGTTGAAGTTGGGGGGCCTAAGCAGTTCTTC.

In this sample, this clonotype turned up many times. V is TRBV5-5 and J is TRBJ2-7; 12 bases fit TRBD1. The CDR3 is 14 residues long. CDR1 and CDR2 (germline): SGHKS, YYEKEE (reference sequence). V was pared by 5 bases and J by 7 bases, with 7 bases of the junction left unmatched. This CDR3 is CASRGTGGEREQYF. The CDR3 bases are TGTGCCAGCAGGGGGACAGGGGGCGAAAGAGAGCAGTACTTC.

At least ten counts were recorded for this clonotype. The CDR3 spells CSVEALIYNEQFF. In DNA form, the CDR3 reads TGCAGCGTTGAAGCCCTCATCTACAATGAGCAGTTCTTC. This chain links TRBV29-1 with TRBJ2-1, with D uncertain. The CDR3 totals 13 residues. With 1 base removed from V and 3 bases from J, the gap between germline ends came to 7 bases. CDR1 and CDR2 from the germline V gene are SQVTM and ANQGSEA.

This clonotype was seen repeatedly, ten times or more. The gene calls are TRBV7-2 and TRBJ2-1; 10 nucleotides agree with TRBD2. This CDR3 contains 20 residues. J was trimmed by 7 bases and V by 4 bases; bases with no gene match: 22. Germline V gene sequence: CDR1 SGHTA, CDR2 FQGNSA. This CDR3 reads CASSSSGGTTAGGPRNEQFF. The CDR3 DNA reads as TGTGCCAGCAGCTCCAGCGGGGGTACTACAGCGGGAGGGCCTCGGAATGAGCAGTTCTTC.

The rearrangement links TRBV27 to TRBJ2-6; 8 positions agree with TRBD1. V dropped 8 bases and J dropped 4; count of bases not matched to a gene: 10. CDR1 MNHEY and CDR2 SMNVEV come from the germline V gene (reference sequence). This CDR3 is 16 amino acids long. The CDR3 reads CASARDRLSGANVLTF. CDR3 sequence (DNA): TGTGCCAGCGCCCGGGACAGGTTATCAGGGGCCAACGTCCTGACTTTC.

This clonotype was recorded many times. CDR3 sequence reads: CSARDRGNYGYTF. In nucleotides, the CDR3 is TGCAGTGCTAGGGACAGGGGGAACTATGGCTACACCTTC. The rearrangement uses TRBV20-1 and TRBJ1-2; 10 bases line up with TRBD1. The junction had 0 bases not matched to a gene; V was cut back by 3 bases and J by 2 bases. The CDR3 sequence is 13 residues long. Germline V gene sequence: CDR1 DFQATT, CDR2 SNEGSKA (reference sequence).

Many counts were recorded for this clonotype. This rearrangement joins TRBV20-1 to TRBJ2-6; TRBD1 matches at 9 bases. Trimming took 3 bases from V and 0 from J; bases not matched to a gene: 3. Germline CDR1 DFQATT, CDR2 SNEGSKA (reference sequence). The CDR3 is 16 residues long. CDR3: CSARGQGSSGANVLTF. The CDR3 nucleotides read TGCAGTGCTAGGGGACAGGGCAGCTCTGGGGCCAACGTCCTGACTTTC.

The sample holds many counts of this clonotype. Here the CDR3 reads CASSQESDRELFYEQYF. The CDR3 bases are TGTGCCAGCAGCCAAGAATCCGACAGGGAGCTGTTCTACGAGCAGTACTTC. The chain recombines TRBV4-2 with TRBJ2-7; 7 bases map to TRBD1. This CDR3 has 17 residues. Trimming took 0 bases from V and 3 from J; bases not matched to a gene: 11. Germline V gene data show CDR1 as LGHNA and CDR2 as YNFKEQ.

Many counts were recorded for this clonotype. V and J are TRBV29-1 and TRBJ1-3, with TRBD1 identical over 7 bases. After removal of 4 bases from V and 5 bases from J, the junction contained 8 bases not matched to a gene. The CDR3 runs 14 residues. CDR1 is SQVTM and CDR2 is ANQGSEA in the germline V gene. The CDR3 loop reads CSVGQGLNRNTIYF. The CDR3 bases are TGCAGCGTTGGACAGGGCCTAAACCGAAACACCATATATTTT.

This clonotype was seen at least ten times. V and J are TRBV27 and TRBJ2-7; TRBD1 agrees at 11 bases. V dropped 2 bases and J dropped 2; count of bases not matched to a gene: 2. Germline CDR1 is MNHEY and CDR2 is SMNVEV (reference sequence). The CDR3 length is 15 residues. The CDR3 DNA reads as TGTGCCAGCAGTTTAGTGGGACAGGGGGCCTACGAGCAGTACTTC. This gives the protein CASSLVGQGAYEQYF.

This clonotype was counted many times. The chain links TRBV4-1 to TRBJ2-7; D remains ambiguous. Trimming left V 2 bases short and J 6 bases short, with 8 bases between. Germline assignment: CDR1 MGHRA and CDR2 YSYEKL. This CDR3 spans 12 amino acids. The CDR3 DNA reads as TGCGCCAGCAGCCAACCCGCGAGCGAGCAGTACTTC. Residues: CASSQPASEQYF.

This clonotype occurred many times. Here the CDR3 DNA reads TGTGCCAGCAGCGAAAACTCCTACGAGCAGTACTTC. It codes for CASSENSYEQYF. This chain links TRBV5-6 with TRBJ2-7; D gene unclear. Between the trimmed V and J ends, which lost 4 bases and 0 bases, there was a span of 5 bases. The CDR3 covers 12 residues. Germline V lookup: CDR1 SGHDT, CDR2 YYEEEE.

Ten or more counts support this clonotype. The CDR3 DNA sequence: TGCAGCGTTAACAGGGCCACAGATACGCAGTATTTT. It specifies CSVNRATDTQYF. The V call is TRBV29-1, the J call TRBJ2-3, with D perhaps TRBD1 (6 bases). V lost 5 bases, J lost 2 bases, and 8 bases lay in between. Germline-derived CDR1 and CDR2 are SQVTM and ANQGSEA. This CDR3 is built from 12 residues.

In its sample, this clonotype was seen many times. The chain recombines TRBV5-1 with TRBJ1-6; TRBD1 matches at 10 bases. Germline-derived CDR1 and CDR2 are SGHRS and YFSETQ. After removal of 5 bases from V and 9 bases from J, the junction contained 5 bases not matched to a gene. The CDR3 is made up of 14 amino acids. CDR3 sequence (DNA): TGCGCCAGCAGGAGGGGACAGGGGACTTCACCCCTCCACTTT. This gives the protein CASRRGQGTSPLHF.